These 16 T cell receptor beta chains were sequenced from one sample in a study of blood T cells in healthy people across ages. Alongside a J-beta primer mix, a sample-barcoded 5' primer served in a second PCR lasting about 7 to 12 cycles. TCRdb re-analysed the 5' RACE reads in MiXCR, keeping a single row per CDR3 protein. This table has roughly 1,700,000 distinct CDR3 sequences, roughly 30% appearing once. What was sequenced was blood. All receptors derive from a woman between 25 and 40 years old in good health.

The genes are TRBV12-3 or TRBV12-4 and TRBJ2-1; 8 bases are shared with TRBD2. Unmatched junction bases numbered 16, after V lost 3 bases and J lost 9 bases. This CDR3 spans 17 amino acids. CDR3 region: CASSFPTGGLQAPEQFF. CDR3 sequence (DNA): TGTGCCAGCAGTTTCCCCACGGGAGGGTTGCAGGCTCCTGAGCAGTTCTTC.

Of note for this clonotype: One end of the junction does not line up with germline, which may come from a read error. This rearrangement joins TRBV10-2 to TRBJ2-7; 12 bases line up with TRBD2. This CDR3 spans 17 amino acids. Germline assignment: CDR1 WSHSY and CDR2 SAAADI. The CDR3 loop is CASIEGGLAGISYEQYF. Written as DNA, the CDR3 is TGCGCCAGCATTGAGGGAGGACTAGCGGGGATTTCCTACGAGCAGTACTTC.

About this clonotype: A much larger clone is a single base away; this may be a read error. The V gene is TRBV5-5, the J gene TRBJ2-7; the D is unclear. The V gene's germline CDR1 is SGHKS and CDR2 YYEKEE (reference sequence). The CDR3 runs to 16 residues. Trimming removed 2 bases at V and 7 bases at J, with 22 bases between. CDR3 loop: CASSLVGSPGNNEQYF. The CDR3 DNA reads as TGTGCCAGCAGCTTAGTAGGTAGCCCCGGAAACAATGAGCAGTACTTC.

This clonotype was seen more than once but under ten times. The DNA for the CDR3 is TGTGCCAGCAGCTTAGAGGGCCTAGCGGGAGCTGAGCAGTTCTTC. It encodes CASSLEGLAGAEQFF. The rearrangement joins TRBV7-8 to TRBJ2-1, with TRBD2 matching over 10 bases. The trim removed 1 base at V and 9 bases at J, leaving 6 bases unmatched. The germline CDR1 and CDR2 sequences are SGHVS and FQNEAQ. This CDR3 has 15 amino acids.

This clonotype has more than one count but fewer than ten. The CDR3 reads CSTKQGSEQYF. DNA for the CDR3: TGCAGTACAAAACAGGGAAGCGAGCAGTACTTC. The V and J genes are TRBV20-1 and TRBJ2-7; weak D call: TRBD1 (6 bases). CDR1 is DFQATT, CDR2 SNEGSKA, per germline (reference sequence). V lost 8 bases to trimming and J lost 6 bases, with 14 bases between them. There are 11 residues in the CDR3.

The chain is built from TRBV24-1 and TRBJ1-2, with 11 bases aligning to TRBD1. This CDR3 has 16 amino acids. V lost 4 bases, J lost 7 bases, and 10 bases stayed unmatched. Germline CDR1 is KGHDR and CDR2 is SFDVKD. The DNA for the CDR3 is TGTGCCACCAGTGACACGCCGGGACAGGGGGGCTCTGGCTACACCTTC. Translated, it gives CATSDTPGQGGSGYTF.

This clonotype showed up just a few times. This sequence joins TRBV28 and TRBJ2-7; a possible D gene is TRBD1 (6 bases). V was trimmed by 6 bases and J by 1 base, leaving 13 bases between them. From germline, CDR1 is MDHEN and CDR2 SYDVKM. The CDR3 runs 14 residues. CDR3 loop: CASRRTGTSYEQYF. The CDR3 DNA follows: TGTGCCAGCAGACGGACGGGGACATCCTACGAGCAGTACTTC.

The rearrangement links TRBV6-1 to TRBJ2-2; 8 positions match TRBD2. Germline CDR1 is MNHNS and CDR2 is SASEGT. With V trimmed by 5 bases and J by 5 bases, 7 bases remained unmatched. CDR3 length equals 15 residues. The CDR3 DNA reads as TGTGCCAGCAGTACTAGCGGCCCGCGGACCGGGGAGCTGTTTTTT. It translates to CASSTSGPRTGELFF.

This clonotype was counted at least ten times. The chain recombines TRBV6-6 with TRBJ2-5; 13 nucleotides align to TRBD2. The CDR3 runs to 16 residues. V lost 4 bases to trimming and J lost 5 bases; unmatched junction nucleotides: 7. Germline values: CDR1 MNHNY, CDR2 SVGAGI (reference sequence). CDR3 sequence: CASSLSTSGRTETQYF. The CDR3 DNA sequence: TGTGCCAGCAGTTTATCGACTAGCGGGAGGACGGAGACCCAGTACTTC.

This chain joins TRBV3-1 and TRBJ1-3, with no clear D. Germline CDR1 reads LGHDT; CDR2 reads YNNKEL (reference sequence). The V gene lost 1 base and the J gene lost 6 bases, with 10 bases spanning the gap. This CDR3 comprises 14 residues. The CDR3 protein is CASSQVGQKNTIYF. The CDR3 DNA is TGTGCCAGCAGCCAAGTCGGCCAGAAAAACACCATATATTTT.

This clonotype has ten or more counts. The rearrangement links TRBV5-5 to TRBJ2-5; no definite D call. Germline CDR1 reads SGHKS; CDR2 reads YYEKEE (reference sequence). The CDR3 has 16 residues. V was clipped by 2 bases and J by 3 bases, with 17 bases between them. CDR3 DNA: TGTGCCAGCAGCTTAGAACCGGGTCCGGAGAAAGAGACCCAGTACTTC. This sequence encodes CASSLEPGPEKETQYF.

V gene TRBV19 combines with J gene TRBJ1-2, with D possibly TRBD1 on 5 matching bases. Trimming pared 5 bases from V and 3 bases from J, leaving 19 bases between. The CDR3 has 16 residues. CDR1 is LNHDA, CDR2 SQIVND, per germline (reference sequence). CDR3 loop: CASSFTPRAEDYGYTF. The DNA of the CDR3 is TGTGCCAGTAGTTTCACTCCCAGGGCCGAAGACTATGGCTACACCTTC.

This rearrangement joins TRBV3-1 to TRBJ1-2, with a tentative D call TRBD1 (5 bases). The V and J ends lost 4 bases and 7 bases respectively, with 13 bases between them. CDR1 and CDR2 from the germline V gene are LGHDT and YNNKEL (reference sequence). The CDR3 covers 13 residues. The CDR3 DNA reads as TGTGCCAGCAGCCCGTATCAGGGCTCTGGCTACACCTTC. The encoded protein is CASSPYQGSGYTF.

The chain combines TRBV10-3 with TRBJ2-2; TRBD2 is a possible D gene (6 bases). The CDR3 has 15 amino acids. Germline CDR1 ENHRY, CDR2 SYGVKD. Trimming removed 7 bases from V and 7 bases from J, with 19 bases in between. CDR3 amino acids: CAIKEGPNIGGELFF. The CDR3 DNA reads as TGTGCCATCAAGGAGGGACCGAATATAGGCGGGGAGCTGTTTTTT.

The chain uses TRBV3-1 and TRBJ2-1, with a tentative D call TRBD2 (6 bases). Trimming removed 4 bases at V and 6 bases at J, with 16 bases between. The CDR3 consists of 15 residues. Germline V CDR1 and CDR2: LGHDT, YNNKEL (reference sequence). This CDR3 is CASSPRRGEGNEQFF. CDR3 nucleotides: TGTGCCAGCAGCCCTCGGCGGGGAGAGGGCAATGAGCAGTTCTTC.

The chain couples TRBV12-5 to TRBJ2-6, with 8 bases lining up with TRBD1. The ends lost 0 bases at V and 0 bases at J; junction bases unmatched: 10. Germline V gene data show CDR1 as LGHNT and CDR2 as FRNRAP. This CDR3 is 20 amino acids long. Here the CDR3 DNA reads TGTGCTAGTGGTTTGGTACTTAGGGACAGGTGGGGCTCTGGGGCCAACGTCCTGACTTTC. Protein sequence: CASGLVLRDRWGSGANVLTF.